Listed below are T cell receptor beta chains from one sample, sequenced in a study of blood T cell repertoires in COVID-19. TCRdb's table, derived via immunoSEQ multiplex PCR, lists solely in-frame clones and lacks some. Altogether under 300,000 clones are present, approximately 86% being singletons, with the ten largest covering about 1.6%. Sequencing was carried out using PBMCs or T cells enriched from blood (not recorded which). These receptors all stem from a woman aged 50 to 60 who had recovered from COVID-19. Both conserved end residues are part of each CDR3. Each record gives: J gene, clone size, V gene, D gene, CDR3 DNA, CDR3 protein. D genes are given only for firm matches. Size tells how often a clone was seen (once, few, many) or the class of an expanded clone, and some rows leave it out.

J gene: TRBJ2-2; clone size: -; V gene: TRBV2; D gene: TRBD2; CDR3 DNA: TGTGCCAGCACGGGACTAGCGGCCGGGGAGCTGTTTTTT; CDR3 protein: CASTGLAAGELFF
J gene: TRBJ1-5; clone size: -; V gene: TRBV6-2/TRBV6-3; D gene: TRBD1; CDR3 DNA: TGTGCCAGCAGCCCCTTTGAAGGGGGCGCTTACGATCAGCCCCAGCATTTT; CDR3 protein: CASSPFEGGAYDQPQHF
J gene: TRBJ2-1; clone size: -; V gene: TRBV18; D gene: -; CDR3 DNA: TGTGCCAGCTCACGAGGGAGGTTGGCGGGTCTTGAGCAGTTCTTC; CDR3 protein: CASSRGRLAGLEQFF
J gene: TRBJ2-7; clone size: -; V gene: TRBV11-2; D gene: -; CDR3 DNA: TGTGCCAGCAGCTTTCAGGGATCCTACGAGCAGTACTTC; CDR3 protein: CASSFQGSYEQYF
J gene: TRBJ2-3; clone size: once; V gene: TRBV5-1; D gene: TRBD1; CDR3 DNA: TGCGCCAGCAGTGAGGGACAGGGGCCTAACGATACGCAGTATTTT; CDR3 protein: CASSEGQGPNDTQYF
J gene: TRBJ1-4; clone size: -; V gene: TRBV28; D gene: -; CDR3 DNA: TGTGCCAGCAGTACAGACGCTTCTAAACTGTTTTTT; CDR3 protein: CASSTDASKLFF
J gene: TRBJ2-7; clone size: -; V gene: TRBV16; D gene: -; CDR3 DNA: TGTGCCAGCAGCCAGACAGCCTACGAGCAGTACTTC; CDR3 protein: CASSQTAYEQYF
J gene: TRBJ1-2; clone size: -; V gene: TRBV7-2; D gene: TRBD1; CDR3 DNA: TGTGCCAGCAGCCCCCGACAGGGACGAGGGGGCTACACCTTC; CDR3 protein: CASSPRQGRGGYTF
J gene: TRBJ1-2; clone size: -; V gene: TRBV5-5; D gene: -; CDR3 DNA: TGTGCCAGCAGGATGGAGGGCTATGGGCGCTATGGCTACACCTTC; CDR3 protein: CASRMEGYGRYGYTF
J gene: TRBJ1-5; clone size: -; V gene: TRBV19; D gene: TRBD1; CDR3 DNA: TGTGCCAGTAGCGACAGGGGTGGACACAATCAGCCCCAGCATTTT; CDR3 protein: CASSDRGGHNQPQHF
J gene: TRBJ1-4; clone size: -; V gene: TRBV11-2; D gene: TRBD1; CDR3 DNA: TGTGCCAGCAGCCCCCAGGGGGTTGAAAAACTGTTTTTT; CDR3 protein: CASSPQGVEKLFF
J gene: TRBJ1-6; clone size: few; V gene: TRBV19; D gene: -; CDR3 DNA: TGTGCCAGTAGTAGTTCCGGGTTTGACGGGTCACCCCTCCACTTT; CDR3 protein: CASSSSGFDGSPLHF
J gene: TRBJ1-1; clone size: -; V gene: TRBV20-1; D gene: TRBD1; CDR3 DNA: TGCAGTGCTAGTCGGGGGACAGCTGAAGCTTTCTTT; CDR3 protein: CSASRGTAEAFF
J gene: TRBJ1-6; clone size: -; V gene: TRBV7-9; D gene: -; CDR3 DNA: TGTGCCAGCAGCTTAGCAGGGGCGGGGGGCTCACCCCTCCACTTT; CDR3 protein: CASSLAGAGGSPLHF
J gene: TRBJ1-5; clone size: once; V gene: TRBV28; D gene: -; CDR3 DNA: TGTGCCAGCAGTTTATTTGGTGACAGGCATCAGCCCCAGCATTTT; CDR3 protein: CASSLFGDRHQPQHF
J gene: TRBJ2-5; clone size: -; V gene: TRBV5-6; D gene: TRBD2; CDR3 DNA: TGTGCCAGCAGCCCTTCCCCGGGACTAGCGGCACAAGAGACCCAGTACTTC; CDR3 protein: CASSPSPGLAAQETQYF